The 6 T cell receptor beta chains in this list originate from one sample, sequenced in a study of T cells in localized non-small cell lung cancer. TCRdb keeps only in-frame clones here, not all; method: immunoSEQ multiplex PCR. The table lists 15,000 to 20,000 clones, 85% to 90% of them singletons. The source material was peripheral blood, sampled before any cancer treatment. These receptors were collected from a male donor aged 60 or older with stage II squamous cell lung carcinoma.

This chain uses TRBV30 with TRBJ2-5; no clear D gene. The germline V gene has CDR1 GTSNPN and CDR2 SVGIG (reference sequence). CDR3 length equals 11 residues. The V and J ends lost 2 bases and 4 bases respectively, with 5 bases between them. CDR3 residues: CAWSPGETQYF. In nucleotides, the CDR3 is TGTGCCTGGAGTCCAGGAGAGACCCAGTACTTC.

A single count supports this clone. This chain uses TRBV19 with TRBJ2-1, with D tentatively TRBD2 (5 bases). V was clipped by 2 bases and J by 2 bases, with 10 bases between them. CDR1 and CDR2 from the germline V gene are LNHDA and SQIVND (reference sequence). The CDR3 loop spans 15 amino acids. The CDR3 DNA sequence: TGTGCCAGTAGTATAAATGGGAGTCCCTACAATGAGCAGTTCTTC. Residues: CASSINGSPYNEQFF.

The CDR3 is CASSALGAGGSDTQYF. As DNA, the CDR3 is TGTGCCAGCAGCGCCCTAGGAGCGGGAGGGTCAGATACGCAGTATTTT. V gene TRBV7-9 combines with J gene TRBJ2-3, with 10 bases aligning to TRBD2. Germline assignment: CDR1 SEHNR and CDR2 FQNEAQ (reference sequence). V trimming: 5 bases; J trimming: 4 bases; junction bases outside the gene matches: 9. The CDR3 runs 16 residues.

The chain has TRBV2 and TRBJ2-1; TRBD2 matches at 7 bases. The germline V gene encodes CDR1 SNHLY and CDR2 FYNNEI. The CDR3 is 14 amino acids. V dropped 4 bases and J dropped 0; count of bases not matched to a gene: 0. The CDR3 reads CASSGLASYNEQFF. CDR3 coding DNA: TGTGCCAGCAGTGGACTAGCCTCCTACAATGAGCAGTTCTTC.

This chain connects TRBV6-1 to TRBJ1-1, with D uncertain. CDR3 length: 13 amino acids. Germline V gene sequence: CDR1 MNHNS, CDR2 SASEGT. With 1 base removed from V and 7 bases from J, the gap between germline ends came to 10 bases. The CDR3 sequence is CASSEVGRNEAFF. The CDR3, as DNA: TGTGCCAGCAGTGAAGTAGGCAGAAATGAAGCTTTCTTT.

In regard to this clone: Relative to the germline gene, one junction end is altered; a read error may explain this. This sequence joins TRBV6-6 and TRBJ1-2; weak D call: TRBD1 (5 bases). Germline CDR1 is MNHNY and CDR2 is SVGAGI (reference sequence). The CDR3 length is 11 residues. The CDR3 region is CASSQGVSGSF. CDR3 coding DNA: TGTGCCAGCAGTCAAGGGGTGTCCGGGTCCTTC.